Presented here are 31 T cell receptor beta chains from one specimen sequenced in a study of OX40 agonist ivuxolimab in advanced cancers. Library creation used the immunoSEQ multiplex PCR assay. Drawn from immuneACCESS, this table holds only the in-frame rearrangements with V and J called that TCRdb kept. Clones are partly lost; checked studies trace under half to an unresolved V gene and leave the rest unexplained. Recorded for this sample are tens of thousands of clones; about nine tenths of them occurred a single time. 2.8% of the sample goes to the ten largest clones. The sequencing here drew on CD4+ or CD8+ T cells sorted from blood, taken in a trial of the OX40 agonist ivuxolimab. All receptors derive from an adult with an advanced solid tumor such as melanoma, head and neck, liver or kidney cancer.

The chain carries TRBV28 and TRBJ1-1; 7 nucleotides match TRBD1. CDR1 and CDR2 (germline): MDHEN, SYDVKM. The V gene end was trimmed by 9 bases and the J gene end by 8 bases; junction bases not matched to a gene: 9. The CDR3 is 12 amino acids. The CDR3 region is CASKTGRTEAFF. The CDR3 nucleotides are TGTGCCAGTAAGACAGGGCGCACCGAAGCTTTCTTT.

The V gene is TRBV27, the J gene TRBJ2-2; the D gene is possibly TRBD2 (5 bases). This CDR3 is built from 14 residues. Germline CDR1 MNHEY, CDR2 SMNVEV (reference sequence). The V gene lost 0 bases and the J gene lost 6 bases, with 8 bases spanning the gap. The CDR3 nucleotides are TGTGCCAGCAGTTTATCGGCGGGCCCCGGGGAGCTGTTTTTT. Protein: CASSLSAGPGELFF.

This clone was seen only once. The chain recombines TRBV5-1 with TRBJ2-7, with D perhaps matching TRBD2 (5 bases). The germline V and J ends were trimmed by 7 bases and 7 bases, with 18 bases remaining between them. There are 13 residues in the CDR3. The germline CDR1 and CDR2 sequences are SGHRS and YFSETQ. This chain's CDR3 is CASRTTKLEEQYF. CDR3 coding DNA: TGCGCCAGCCGGACGACTAAACTGGAGGAGCAGTACTTC. The full variable domain, rest sourced from reference TRBV5-1 and TRBJ2-7, is KAGVTQTPRYLIKTRGQQVTLSCSPISGHRSVSWYQQTPGQGLQFLFEYFSETQRNKGNFPGRFSGRQFSNSRSEMNVSTLELGDSALYLCASRTTKLEEQYFGPGTRLTVT.

This clone was recorded a few times. J is TRBJ1-4 and V is TRBV6-1, with D possibly being TRBD1 (5 bases). V lost 4 bases and J 6 bases, leaving 9 bases between the germline ends. Germline CDR1 and CDR2: MNHNS and SASEGT. This CDR3 contains 13 residues. DNA for the CDR3: TGTGCCAGCAGTGGGGACCTAGATGAAAAACTGTTTTTT. Translation gives CASSGDLDEKLFF.

V is TRBV2 and J is TRBJ2-1; D is possibly TRBD1 or TRBD2 (5 bases each). Germline lookup yields CDR1 SNHLY and CDR2 FYNNEI. The CDR3 has 13 amino acids. V lost 1 base to trimming and J lost 15 bases, with 16 bases between them. In nucleotides, the CDR3 is TGTGCCAGCAGTGAAGGGGACCGGGATGGTTGGTTCTTC. It translates to CASSEGDRDGWFF.

A word on this clone: Other DNA sequences in the same sample also yield this CDR3. The chain carries TRBV30 and TRBJ2-3, with TRBD2 matching 9 bases. Germline values: CDR1 GTSNPN, CDR2 SVGIG (reference sequence). V shed 3 bases, J shed 3 bases, and the junction held 10 bases outside the gene matches. The CDR3 has 16 residues. The CDR3 reads CAWRKGWLAGTDTQYF. DNA for the CDR3: TGTGCCTGGAGAAAGGGTTGGCTAGCGGGGACAGATACGCAGTATTTT.

J is TRBJ1-5 and V is TRBV5-4; D not certain. Germline V gives CDR1 SGHNT, CDR2 YYREEE (reference sequence). Trimming removed 3 bases from V and 1 base from J, with 14 bases in between. The CDR3 contains 16 residues. The CDR3 region has the DNA TGTGCCAGCAGCTCCTCTGTCTTACTAAGCAATCAGCCCCAGCATTTT. Its translation: CASSSSVLLSNQPQHF.

DNA for the CDR3: TGTGCCAGCAGTTTAAACAGCTACGAGCAGTACTTC. Its protein is CASSLNSYEQYF. The chain joins TRBV27 to TRBJ2-7; no clear D. The CDR3 loop spans 12 amino acids. Germline loops: CDR1 MNHEY, CDR2 SMNVEV (reference sequence). Deletions cut 2 bases from V and 3 bases from J, with 5 bases between.

The V and J genes are TRBV7-9 and TRBJ2-7; weak D call: TRBD1 (5 bases). The CDR3 runs 14 residues. V was cut by 5 bases and J by 5 bases, with 16 bases left in between. From germline, CDR1 is SEHNR and CDR2 FQNEAQ (reference sequence). The CDR3 sequence is CASSPGRVGHEQYF. Written as DNA, the CDR3 is TGTGCCAGCAGCCCAGGCAGGGTCGGGCACGAGCAGTACTTC.

The chain is built from TRBV28 and TRBJ2-6; TRBD1 matches at 7 bases. Germline CDR1 is MDHEN and CDR2 is SYDVKM. Trimming removed 6 bases from V and 3 bases from J; junction bases left unmatched: 2. The CDR3 covers 14 residues. The CDR3 is CASRDRFGANVLTF. As DNA, the CDR3 is TGTGCCAGCAGGGACAGGTTTGGGGCCAACGTCCTGACTTTC.

This chain connects TRBV5-4 to TRBJ1-1; D gene unclear. Looked up from germline, CDR1 is SGHNT and CDR2 is YYREEE (reference sequence). V was trimmed by 0 bases and J by 2 bases, leaving 5 bases between them. The CDR3 covers 13 residues. CDR3 in DNA: TGTGCCAGCAGCTTGGAACACAACACTGAAGCTTTCTTT. Protein: CASSLEHNTEAFF.

The rearrangement uses TRBV2 and TRBJ1-1, with no clear D. The V and J ends lost 1 base and 1 base respectively, with 4 bases between them. The CDR3 extends over 13 amino acids. In germline, CDR1 is SNHLY, CDR2 FYNNEI. CDR3 sequence reads: CASSEVPNTEAFF. The CDR3 nucleotides are TGTGCCAGCAGTGAAGTTCCGAACACTGAAGCTTTCTTT.

This rearrangement joins TRBV4-2 to TRBJ1-1; TRBD1 matches 7 bases. V was clipped by 1 base and J by 4 bases; unmatched bases: 9. The CDR3 totals 16 residues. CDR1 LGHNA and CDR2 YNFKEQ come from the germline V gene. The CDR3: CASSQALQGWGTEAFF. In DNA, the CDR3 is TGTGCCAGCAGCCAAGCTCTACAGGGGTGGGGCACTGAAGCTTTCTTT.

The J gene is TRBJ2-1, the V gene TRBV28; TRBD2 aligns across 12 bases. The V and J ends lost 6 bases and 7 bases, in that order; junction bases with no gene match: 10. The CDR3 runs 16 residues. Germline loops: CDR1 MDHEN, CDR2 SYDVKM. This CDR3 reads CASSYPASGGANEQFF. For the CDR3, the DNA is TGTGCCAGCAGCTACCCCGCTAGCGGGGGGGCTAATGAGCAGTTCTTC.

This sequence joins TRBV4-1 and TRBJ2-7, with TRBD2 matching over 9 bases. The germline CDR1 and CDR2 sequences are MGHRA and YSYEKL. This CDR3 spans 15 amino acids. The junction had 6 bases not matched to a gene; V was cut back by 0 bases and J by 6 bases. This CDR3 reads CASSQERGGGREQYF. CDR3 nucleotides: TGCGCCAGCAGCCAAGAACGCGGGGGGGGACGCGAGCAGTACTTC.

The chain links TRBV9 to TRBJ2-1, with 8 bases aligning to TRBD1. Per germline, CDR1 SGDLS and CDR2 YYNGEE. This CDR3 has 15 residues. The V gene end was trimmed by 4 bases and the J gene end by 2 bases; junction bases not matched to a gene: 5. The CDR3 DNA is TGTGCCAGCAGCCCCGGACAGGGAACCTACAATGAGCAGTTCTTC. Translation: CASSPGQGTYNEQFF.

The gene calls are TRBV27 and TRBJ2-2, with 9 bases that match TRBD1. The CDR3 totals 16 residues. The V gene's germline CDR1 is MNHEY and CDR2 SMNVEV (reference sequence). With V trimmed by 4 bases and J by 4 bases, 7 bases remained unmatched. CDR3 nucleotide sequence: TGTGCCAGCAGTTCAACACAGGGGGCGCGCACCGGGGAGCTGTTTTTT. Translating it yields CASSSTQGARTGELFF.

The rearrangement uses TRBV5-1 and TRBJ1-2; tentatively, D is TRBD1 (5 bases). The CDR3 sequence is 14 residues long. V lost 4 bases to trimming and J lost 7 bases, with 17 bases between them. The germline V gene has CDR1 SGHRS and CDR2 YFSETQ. The CDR3 loop is CASSPLSGVGGYTF. In DNA, the CDR3 is TGCGCCAGCAGCCCCCTCTCGGGGGTAGGTGGCTACACCTTC.

This rearrangement joins TRBV10-3 to TRBJ1-1; D possibly corresponds to TRBD1 (5 bases). Germline V gene lookup returns CDR1 ENHRY and CDR2 SYGVKD. Trimming stripped 5 bases from V and 2 bases from J, with 15 bases between. The CDR3 is 15 residues long. CDR3 sequence: CAISLGAQGNTEAFF. The DNA for the CDR3 is TGTGCCATCAGTCTCGGTGCCCAGGGAAACACTGAAGCTTTCTTT.

The V and J genes are TRBV30 and TRBJ1-2, with D unresolved. Germline V gives CDR1 GTSNPN, CDR2 SVGIG (reference sequence). The V gene lost 0 bases and the J gene lost 6 bases, with 14 bases spanning the gap. CDR3 size: 14 residues. The CDR3 nucleotides are TGTGCCTGGAGTGTACCCGGGAGCAGGCATGGCTACACCTTC. This gives the protein CAWSVPGSRHGYTF. Full variable domain (outside the CDR3, taken from reference TRBV30 and TRBJ1-2): SQTIHQWPATLVQPVGSPLSLECTVEGTSNPNLYWYRQAAGRGLQLLFYSVGIGQISSEVPQNLSASRPQDRQFILSSKKLLLSDSGFYLCAWSVPGSRHGYTFGSGTRLTVV.

The chain links TRBV12-2 to TRBJ2-5; TRBD2 was called by the table and not checked on the DNA. TRBV12-2 is listed as a pseudogene. The CDR3 runs 17 residues. The CDR3 reads CASRNLLLAGVLETQYF. The CDR3 DNA reads as TGTGCAAGTCGCAATCTTCTACTAGCGGGGGTTTTAGAGACCCAGTACTTC.

As DNA, the CDR3 is TGCAGCGTTGCGCGGGGGGGCACAGATACGCAGTATTTT. Translating gives CSVARGGTDTQYF. The chain is built from TRBV29-1 and TRBJ2-3; 8 nucleotides align to TRBD2. Germline-derived CDR1 and CDR2 are SQVTM and ANQGSEA. With V trimmed by 4 bases and J by 1 base, 1 base remained unmatched. The CDR3 extends over 13 amino acids.

The rearrangement joins TRBV7-9 to TRBJ1-1; D is unresolved. Germline CDR1 reads SEHNR; CDR2 reads FQNEAQ (reference sequence). This CDR3 contains 15 residues. Trimming removed 5 bases at V and 0 bases at J, with 13 bases between. The CDR3 reads CASSLTPQLNTEAFF. The DNA for the CDR3 is TGTGCCAGCAGCCTTACCCCCCAGCTGAACACTGAAGCTTTCTTT.

The chain combines TRBV7-6 with TRBJ2-2; 7 bases line up with TRBD1. Trimming removed 3 bases from V and 6 bases from J; junction bases left unmatched: 4. CDR1 and CDR2 from the germline V gene are SGHVS and FNYEAQ. This CDR3 region has 14 residues. The CDR3 loop is CASSFYQGAGELFF. The CDR3, as DNA: TGTGCCAGCAGCTTTTACCAGGGGGCCGGGGAGCTGTTTTTT.

The chain recombines TRBV6-5 with TRBJ1-5, with 8 bases that match TRBD1. Germline CDR1 and CDR2: MNHEY and SVGAGI. The CDR3 length is 15 residues. J gave up 5 bases and V 5 bases, and 8 bases lay outside the gene matches. For the CDR3, the DNA is TGTGCCAGCAGTGCCCTGGACAGGGTGTATCAGCCCCAGCATTTT. Encoded protein: CASSALDRVYQPQHF.

V is TRBV4-1 and J is TRBJ1-5; perhaps TRBD1 as D (5 bases). Germline lookup yields CDR1 MGHRA and CDR2 YSYEKL. The CDR3 is 17 amino acids. Trimming took 1 base from V and 5 from J, leaving 18 bases between them. CDR3 nucleotide sequence: TGCGCCAGCAGCCAAGGTGCGAGGGGCGCGGGACATCAGCCCCAGCATTTT. Protein: CASSQGARGAGHQPQHF.

J is TRBJ2-6 and V is TRBV5-1; a weak D match, TRBD1 (6 bases). The CDR3 spans 16 residues. Germline loops: CDR1 SGHRS, CDR2 YFSETQ. Trimming left V 0 bases short and J 2 bases short, with 9 bases between. CDR3 bases: TGCGCCAGCAGCTTGGAGGGGGACCCTGGGGCCAACGTCCTGACTTTC. Translation: CASSLEGDPGANVLTF. Filled out from reference TRBV5-1 and TRBJ2-6, the complete variable domain reads KAGVTQTPRYLIKTRGQQVTLSCSPISGHRSVSWYQQTPGQGLQFLFEYFSETQRNKGNFPGRFSGRQFSNSRSEMNVSTLELGDSALYLCASSLEGDPGANVLTFGAGSRLTVL.

The chain recombines TRBV28 with TRBJ2-5, with TRBD2 identical over 11 bases. The CDR3 is 15 amino acids. Germline lookup yields CDR1 MDHEN and CDR2 SYDVKM. V lost 5 bases and J lost 1; bases outside the gene matches: 3. CDR3 DNA sequence: TGTGCCAGCAGTCTAGCGGGGGGACTCCAAGAGACCCAGTACTTC. It codes for CASSLAGGLQETQYF.

The chain joins TRBV6-1 to TRBJ2-3; D not certain. The germline V and J ends were trimmed by 1 base and 3 bases, with 11 bases remaining between them. The CDR3 runs to 15 residues. Germline V gene lookup returns CDR1 MNHNS and CDR2 SASEGT. The DNA of the CDR3 is TGTGCCAGCAGTGAAGTTTGGGAATTGACAGATACGCAGTATTTT. This gives the protein CASSEVWELTDTQYF.

This chain uses TRBV6-5 with TRBJ1-2, with 8 nucleotides matching TRBD1. The CDR3 extends over 14 amino acids. Germline trimming cut 5 bases from V and 2 bases from J; bases unmatched to any gene: 4. Germline CDR1 is MNHEY and CDR2 is SVGAGI. The DNA of the CDR3 is TGTGCCAGCAGTATCAGGACAGGGAACTATGGCTACACCTTC. It is translated as CASSIRTGNYGYTF.

This sequence joins TRBV7-9 and TRBJ1-1; D uncertain. Germline V gene lookup returns CDR1 SEHNR and CDR2 FQNEAQ (reference sequence). This CDR3 is 12 amino acids long. Trimming removed 5 bases at V and 2 bases at J, with 6 bases between. CDR3 residues: CASSPSNTEAFF. CDR3 nucleotide sequence: TGTGCCAGCAGCCCCTCAAACACTGAAGCTTTCTTT. The complete variable domain, with remaining parts taken from reference TRBV7-9 and TRBJ1-1, reads DTGVSQNPRHKITKRGQNVTFRCDPISEHNRLYWYRQTLGQGPEFLTYFQNEAQLEKSRLLSDRFSAERPKGSFSTLEIQRTEQGDSAMYLCASSPSNTEAFFGQGTRLTVV.